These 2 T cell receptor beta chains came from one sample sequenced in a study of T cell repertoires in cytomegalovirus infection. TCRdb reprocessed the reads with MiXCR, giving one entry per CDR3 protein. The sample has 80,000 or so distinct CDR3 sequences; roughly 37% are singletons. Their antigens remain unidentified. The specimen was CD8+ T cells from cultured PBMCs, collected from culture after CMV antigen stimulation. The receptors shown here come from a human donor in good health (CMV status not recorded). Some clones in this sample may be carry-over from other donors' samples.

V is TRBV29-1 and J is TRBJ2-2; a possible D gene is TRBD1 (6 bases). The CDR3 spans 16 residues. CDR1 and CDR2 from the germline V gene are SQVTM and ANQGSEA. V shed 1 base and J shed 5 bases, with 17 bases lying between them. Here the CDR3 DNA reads TGCAGCGTTGAAGGCAGGGGTGTCTCTGGGACCGGGGAGCTGTTTTTT. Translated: CSVEGRGVSGTGELFF.

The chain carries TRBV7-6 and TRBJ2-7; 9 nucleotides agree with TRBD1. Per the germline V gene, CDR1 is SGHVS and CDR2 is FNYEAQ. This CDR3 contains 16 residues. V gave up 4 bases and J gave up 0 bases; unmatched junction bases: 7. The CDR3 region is CASSSQGQGFSYEQYF. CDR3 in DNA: TGTGCCAGCAGCTCTCAGGGACAGGGATTCTCCTACGAGCAGTACTTC.